This T cell receptor (beta chain) was retrieved from a study of cytomegalovirus exposure and HLA in healthy donors. Regarding the study as a whole: In the 95 to 150 validation repertoires, a later analysis found that first-cohort TCR clusters tended to co-occur.

From the roughly 110-subject validation cohort, which was separate from the roughly 610-subject first cohort, the donors were drawn. TCRdb's copy holds only in-frame clones and misses some; the assay was immunoSEQ multiplex PCR. The sample has about 55,000 clones, about nine tenths seen once. J lost 1 base, V lost 4 bases, and 8 bases had no gene match. The CDR3 consists of 16 residues. Germline-derived CDR1 and CDR2 are SGHRS and YFSETQ. Of note for this clone: Its cognate antigen is unknown.

V usage is TRBV5-1 and J usage is TRBJ2-7, with 10 positions matching TRBD1. The sequenced material came from PBMCs. The clonotype originates from a young man in good health and CMV-seronegative. The CDR3 bases are TGCGCCAGCAGCCCTCCGGGACAGGGGCCTTCCTACGAGCAGTACTTC. This translates into CASSPPGQGPSYEQYF.